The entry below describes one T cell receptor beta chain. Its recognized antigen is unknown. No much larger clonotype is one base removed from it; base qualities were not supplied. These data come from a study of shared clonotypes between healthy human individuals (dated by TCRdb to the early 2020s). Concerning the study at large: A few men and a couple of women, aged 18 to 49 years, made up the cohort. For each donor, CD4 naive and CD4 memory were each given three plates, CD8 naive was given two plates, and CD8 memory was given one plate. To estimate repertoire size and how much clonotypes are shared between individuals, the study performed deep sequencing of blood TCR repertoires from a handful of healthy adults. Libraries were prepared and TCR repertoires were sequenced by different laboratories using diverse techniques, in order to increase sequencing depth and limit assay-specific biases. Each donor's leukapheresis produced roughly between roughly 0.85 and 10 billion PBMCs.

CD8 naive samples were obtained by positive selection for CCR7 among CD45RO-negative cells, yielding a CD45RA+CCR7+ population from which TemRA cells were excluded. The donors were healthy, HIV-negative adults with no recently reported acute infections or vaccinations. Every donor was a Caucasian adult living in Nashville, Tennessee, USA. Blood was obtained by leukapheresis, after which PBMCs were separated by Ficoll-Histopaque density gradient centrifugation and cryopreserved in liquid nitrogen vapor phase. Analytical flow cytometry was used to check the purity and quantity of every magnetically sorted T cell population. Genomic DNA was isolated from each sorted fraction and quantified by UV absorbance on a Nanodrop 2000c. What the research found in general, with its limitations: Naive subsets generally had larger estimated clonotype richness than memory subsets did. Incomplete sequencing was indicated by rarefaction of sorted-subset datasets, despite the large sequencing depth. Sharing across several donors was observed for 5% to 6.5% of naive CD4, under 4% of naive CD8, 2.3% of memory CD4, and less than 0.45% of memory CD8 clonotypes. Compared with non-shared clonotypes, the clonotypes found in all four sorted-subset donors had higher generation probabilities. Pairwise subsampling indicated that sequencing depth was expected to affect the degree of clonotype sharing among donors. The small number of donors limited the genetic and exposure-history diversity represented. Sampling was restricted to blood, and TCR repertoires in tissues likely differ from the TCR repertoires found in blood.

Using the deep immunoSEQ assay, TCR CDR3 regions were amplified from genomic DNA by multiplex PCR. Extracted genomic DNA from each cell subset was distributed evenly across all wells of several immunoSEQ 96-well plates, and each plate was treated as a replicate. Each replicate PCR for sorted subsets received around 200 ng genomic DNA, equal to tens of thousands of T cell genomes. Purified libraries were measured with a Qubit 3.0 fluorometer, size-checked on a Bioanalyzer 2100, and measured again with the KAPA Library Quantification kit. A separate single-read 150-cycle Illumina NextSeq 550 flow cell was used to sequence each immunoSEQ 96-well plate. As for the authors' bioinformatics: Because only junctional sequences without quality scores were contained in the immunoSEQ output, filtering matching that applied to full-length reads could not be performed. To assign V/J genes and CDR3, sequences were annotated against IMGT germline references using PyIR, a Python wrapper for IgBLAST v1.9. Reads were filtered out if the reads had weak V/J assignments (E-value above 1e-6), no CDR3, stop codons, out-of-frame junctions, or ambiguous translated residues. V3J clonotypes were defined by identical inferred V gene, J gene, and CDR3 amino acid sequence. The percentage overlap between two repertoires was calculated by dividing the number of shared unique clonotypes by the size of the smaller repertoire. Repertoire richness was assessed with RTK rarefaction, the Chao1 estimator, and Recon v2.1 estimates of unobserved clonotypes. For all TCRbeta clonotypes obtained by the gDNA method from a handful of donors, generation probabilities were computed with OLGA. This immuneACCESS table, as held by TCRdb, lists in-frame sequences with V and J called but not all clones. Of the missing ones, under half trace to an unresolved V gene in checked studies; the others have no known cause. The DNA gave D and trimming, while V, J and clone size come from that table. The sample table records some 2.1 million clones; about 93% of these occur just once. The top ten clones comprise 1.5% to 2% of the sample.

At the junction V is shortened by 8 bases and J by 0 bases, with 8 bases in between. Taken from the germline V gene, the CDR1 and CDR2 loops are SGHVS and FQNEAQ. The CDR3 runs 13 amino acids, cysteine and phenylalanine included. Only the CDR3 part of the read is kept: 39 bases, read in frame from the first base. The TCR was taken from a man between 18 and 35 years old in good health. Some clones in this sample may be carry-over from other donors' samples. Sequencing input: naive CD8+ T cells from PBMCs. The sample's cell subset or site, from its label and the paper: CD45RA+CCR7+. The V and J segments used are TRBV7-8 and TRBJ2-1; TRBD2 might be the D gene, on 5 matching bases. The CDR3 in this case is CASVGSSYNEQFF. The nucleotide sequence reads TGTGCCAGCGTAGGGAGCTCCTACAATGAGCAGTTCTTC. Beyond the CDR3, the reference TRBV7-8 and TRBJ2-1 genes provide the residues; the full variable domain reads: GAGVSQSPRYKVAKRGQDVALRCDPISGHVSLFWYQQALGQGPEFLTYFQNEAQLDKSGLPSDRFFAERPEGSVSTLKIQRTQQEDSAVYLCASVGSSYNEQFFGPGTRLTVL.